The rows below give T cell receptor beta chains drawn from one sample of a study of shared clonotypes between healthy human individuals. Some clones are missing from TCRdb's copy, which holds only in-frame ones; the method was immunoSEQ multiplex PCR. The sample records about 2.1 million clones, about 94% being singletons. Sequenced sample: naive CD8+ T cells from PBMCs. These receptors were taken from a man younger than 35 in good health. Some clones in this sample may be carry-over from other donors' samples. The CDR3 runs from the conserved cysteine through the conserved F or W. The order of the fields is clone size, V gene, J gene, D gene, CDR3 DNA, CDR3 protein. D genes are given only for firm matches. Size values are once, few and many counts, or a class for expanded clones, and some rows have none.

>-|TRBV9|TRBJ2-7|-
TGTGCCAGCAGCGTAACAGGGACAATTCCCTACGAGCAGTACTTC
CASSVTGTIPYEQYF
>-|TRBV19|TRBJ2-7|TRBD2
TGTGCCAGTACAACCGGGACTAGCGGGAGCATCCACGAGCAGTACTTC
CASTTGTSGSIHEQYF
>once|TRBV19|TRBJ1-1|-
TGTGCCAGTAGTCCCTTTGGGCGTAAAAACACTGAAGCTTTCTTT
CASSPFGRKNTEAFF
>-|TRBV28|TRBJ2-1|TRBD2
TGTGCCAGCAGCACCTGGCGGGAGACCAGCTACAATGAGCAGTTCTTC
CASSTWRETSYNEQFF
>-|TRBV19|TRBJ2-7|TRBD1
TGTGCCTCGCAGGAGCGTGACAGGGCCTACGAGCAGTACTTC
CASQERDRAYEQYF
>-|TRBV25-1|TRBJ2-3|TRBD2
TGTGCCAGCAGTGAAGGACTAGCGGGAGTTCGGTATACGCAGTATTTT
CASSEGLAGVRYTQYF
>-|TRBV18|TRBJ2-5|TRBD2
TGTGCCAGCTCACCACCGCGCGGGAGGGCCCAAGAGACCCAGTACTTC
CASSPPRGRAQETQYF
>-|TRBV7-9|TRBJ1-1|-
TGTGCCAGCAGCTTATCCCCCCGTCCGTCTCTCGCTGAAGCTTTCTTT
CASSLSPRPSLAEAFF
>-|TRBV19|TRBJ2-3|-
TGTGCCAGTAGTAATCGCCACACAGATACGCAGTATTTT
CASSNRHTDTQYF
>-|TRBV7-9|TRBJ2-5|TRBD2
TGTGCCAGCAGCTACCCCCAGACTAGCGGGAGGCAAGAGACCCAGTACTTC
CASSYPQTSGRQETQYF
>-|TRBV15|TRBJ2-2|-
TGTGCCACCTCAGAGAAGATCGGGACTTTAACCGGGGAGCTGTTTTTT
CATSEKIGTLTGELFF
>-|TRBV2|TRBJ1-5|-
TGTGCCAGCAGTGGGCCCACCCCAGGGCCGTCTTCTACGAATCAGCCCCAGCATTTT
CASSGPTPGPSSTNQPQHF
>-|TRBV13|TRBJ2-1|TRBD2
TGTGCCAGCAGCCCGGGACTAGCGGGAGGGCGCCGGGACAATGAGCAGTTCTTC
CASSPGLAGGRRDNEQFF
>-|TRBV7-8|TRBJ1-3|-
TGTGCCAGCAGTCGGGACACTTACTCTGGAAACACCATATATTTT
CASSRDTYSGNTIYF
>-|TRBV19|TRBJ1-5|TRBD1
TGTGCCAGTAGTACCCTTGGGACAGAAGGCAATCAGCCCCAGCATTTT
CASSTLGTEGNQPQHF
>-|TRBV19|TRBJ2-1|TRBD2
TGTGCCAGTAGTCTGGGGGGGAACCCCTACAATGAGCAGTTCTTC
CASSLGGNPYNEQFF
>once|TRBV28|TRBJ1-5|-
TGTGCCAGCAGCCTCGCTGGTGCGGCTCAGCCCCAGCATTTT
CASSLAGAAQPQHF
>-|TRBV4-3|TRBJ2-1|-
TGCGCCAGCAGCTGGGGGCTAGCGCCTAACAATGAGCAGTTCTTC
CASSWGLAPNNEQFF
>-|TRBV6-1|TRBJ2-7|TRBD1
TGTGCCACCACCGGGACAGACTCCTACGAGCAGTACTTC
CATTGTDSYEQYF
>-|TRBV6-5|TRBJ1-2|TRBD1
TGTGCCAGCAGTTACCGGGGGACAGGGGTGCCCTATGGCTACACCTTC
CASSYRGTGVPYGYTF
>-|TRBV27|TRBJ2-5|-
TGTGCCAGCAGTATAACACTGGGGTCGGAGACCCAGTACTTC
CASSITLGSETQYF
>-|TRBV4-1|TRBJ1-5|TRBD1
TGCGCCAGCAGCCACCGCCGGGACAGTCTCAATCAGCCCCAGCATTTT
CASSHRRDSLNQPQHF
>-|TRBV29-1|TRBJ2-7|TRBD1
TGCAGCGTTTCCGGGACAGGGTTACGGTACGAGCAGTACTTC
CSVSGTGLRYEQYF
>-|TRBV19|TRBJ1-5|TRBD1
TGTGCCAGTAGTATAACAGGGGGCGCGCATCAGCCCCAGCATTTT
CASSITGGAHQPQHF
>-|TRBV6-6|TRBJ2-1|-
TGTGCCAGCAGTCCGGCGGGTGAGCAGTTCTTC
CASSPAGEQFF
>-|TRBV5-5|TRBJ1-2|-
TGTGCCAGCAGCTTACTAGAGAACTATGGCTACACCTTC
CASSLLENYGYTF
>-|TRBV7-8|TRBJ1-5|-
TGTGCCAGCAGCTTGATTTTCAGCAATCAGCCCCAGCATTTT
CASSLIFSNQPQHF
>once|TRBV13|TRBJ2-4|-
TGTGCCAGCAGCTTAGATAGCGACAAAAACATTCAGTACTTC
CASSLDSDKNIQYF